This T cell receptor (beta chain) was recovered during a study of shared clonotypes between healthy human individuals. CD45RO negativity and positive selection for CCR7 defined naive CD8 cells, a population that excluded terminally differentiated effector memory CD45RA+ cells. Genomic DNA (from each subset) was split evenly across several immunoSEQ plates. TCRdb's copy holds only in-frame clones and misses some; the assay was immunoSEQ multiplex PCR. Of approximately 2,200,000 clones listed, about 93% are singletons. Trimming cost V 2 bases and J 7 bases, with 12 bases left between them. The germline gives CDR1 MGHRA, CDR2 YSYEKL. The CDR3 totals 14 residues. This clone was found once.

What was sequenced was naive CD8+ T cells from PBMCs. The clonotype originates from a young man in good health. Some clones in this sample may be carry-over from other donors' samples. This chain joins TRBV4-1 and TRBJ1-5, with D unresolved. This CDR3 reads CASSQNTLGQPQHF. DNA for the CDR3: TGCGCCAGCAGCCAAAATACTCTGGGGCAGCCCCAGCATTTT.